These T cell receptor beta chains were read from a single sample in a study of blood T cells in healthy people across ages. TCRdb independently ran MiXCR on the 5' RACE reads; one entry per CDR3 protein. In the table there are fewer than 2,000,000 distinct CDR3 sequences, roughly two fifths of which are singletons. The sample taken for sequencing was blood. All receptors derive from a human donor in good health. Each CDR3 is given with its conserved first and last residue. Fields, in order: D gene, clone size, J gene, CDR3 length, V gene, CDR3 DNA, CDR3 protein. A D gene is named only where the DNA matches it firmly. Clone size, where shown, is once, few, many, or a class for clones that have expanded.

D: .
size: few
J: TRBJ1-1
length: 12
V: TRBV11-2
DNA: TGTGCCAGCAGCCCAGGAACACCAAAAGCTTTCTTT
CDR3: CASSPGTPKAFF

D: .
size: many
J: TRBJ2-3
length: 14
V: TRBV5-1
DNA: TGCGCCAGCAGCTTGACGGGACACACAGATACGCAGTATTTT
CDR3: CASSLTGHTDTQYF

D: TRBD1
size: many
J: TRBJ2-5
length: 14
V: TRBV7-9
DNA: TGTGCCAGCAGCTCGACTCAGGGGGCGCCGACCCAGTACTTC
CDR3: CASSSTQGAPTQYF

D: .
size: few
J: TRBJ2-7
length: 14
V: TRBV20-1
DNA: TGCAGTGCTAGAGGGCCAGGGGTAGGCTACGAGCAGTACTTC
CDR3: CSARGPGVGYEQYF

D: .
size: .
J: TRBJ1-4
length: 15
V: TRBV20-1
DNA: TGCAGTGCTAGAGATCCGAGGGTATTCGAGGAAAAACTGTTTTTT
CDR3: CSARDPRVFEEKLFF

D: TRBD2
size: .
J: TRBJ2-2
length: 18
V: TRBV5-1
DNA: TGCGCCAGCAGCTATCCGGGGGAGGGGCCGACGGACACCGGGGAGCTGTTTTTT
CDR3: CASSYPGEGPTDTGELFF

D: .
size: .
J: TRBJ2-7
length: 14
V: TRBV20-1
DNA: TGCAGTGCTAGAGATCGTAAGGGAACCTACGAGCAGTACTTC
CDR3: CSARDRKGTYEQYF

D: TRBD1
size: .
J: TRBJ1-2
length: 14
V: TRBV7-2
DNA: TGTGCCAGCAGCTCGACAGGGGGCCTGGGTGGCTACACCTTC
CDR3: CASSSTGGLGGYTF

D: .
size: few
J: TRBJ2-4
length: 15
V: TRBV29-1
DNA: TGCAGCGTTGAAGAGAAGCGTTTAGCCAAAAACATTCAGTACTTC
CDR3: CSVEEKRLAKNIQYF

D: .
size: .
J: TRBJ1-1
length: 15
V: TRBV3-1
DNA: TGTGCCAGCAGCCCCATCCGGGCTGGAAACACTGAAGCGTTCTTT
CDR3: CASSPIRAGNTEAFF

D: .
size: .
J: TRBJ2-7
length: 13
V: TRBV20-1
DNA: TGCAGTGCTAGTCCGGGACTGTCGTACGAGCAGTACTTC
CDR3: CSASPGLSYEQYF